This T cell receptor (beta chain) is drawn from a study of human T cells and chemical hapten exposure. Across the whole study: Upper inner arm skin measuring around 2 cm by around 2 cm received 2% DPC for sensitization.

Single cDNA molecules in the library carried unique molecular identifiers attached during preparation. As handled by the study authors: Across samples, TCR counts had a median of roughly 98,000 and ranged from roughly 20,000 to 690,600. One entry per CDR3 protein, called by TCRdb with MiXCR from the RACE reads. The V and J calls, along with clone size, are taken from TCRdb and not from the paper's own processing. The sample consists of approximately 100,000 distinct CDR3 sequences, 9% to 9.5% of them appearing once. J lost 7 bases, V lost 3 bases, and 9 bases had no gene match. This CDR3 contains 16 residues. The germline V gene encodes CDR1 DFQATT and CDR2 SNEGSKA (reference sequence). In its sample, this clonotype was seen many times. Regarding time point: patch test 2, 6 weeks after DPC sensitization. The treatment was: therapeutic diphenylcyclopropenone sensitization with weekly scalp DPC.

This specimen was whole blood, taken in connection with sensitization to the hapten diphenylcyclopropenone (DPC). The rearrangement uses TRBV20-1 and TRBJ2-1; the match to TRBD2 covers 13 bases. The sequence was collected from a woman between 35 and 50 years old with alopecia areata. Some clones in this sample may be carry-over from other donors' samples. Written as DNA, the CDR3 is TGCAGTGCTAGTTCGGGGACTAGCGGGGAGGGTAATGAGCAGTTCTTC. This gives the protein CSASSGTSGEGNEQFF.